This T cell receptor (beta chain) was recorded in a study of T cell changes during pregnancy in multiple sclerosis. Germline assignment: CDR1 MNHEY and CDR2 SMNVEV (reference sequence). The CDR3 length is 14 residues. With V trimmed by 6 bases and J by 3 bases, 2 bases remained unmatched. Generated by immunoSEQ multiplex PCR, the TCRdb table keeps only in-frame clones and is missing some. This table has approximately 54,000 clones, about 91% appearing once. This specimen consisted of peripheral blood, obtained after pregnancy. The source is a female donor in good health, enrolled as a control in a pregnancy study. The genes are TRBV27 and TRBJ2-7; 13 nucleotides line up with TRBD2. CDR3 in DNA: TGTGCCAGCAGCCGGACTAGCGGGGGCTACGAGCAGTACTTC. This translates into CASSRTSGGYEQYF.